This T cell receptor beta chain was recovered during a study of T cell responses to AZD1222 COVID-19 vaccine. General study points: CD4 TCRs linked to vaccination spanned spike, dominating at 160-218 and 743-854.

Profiling relied on immunoSEQ multiplex PCR, and the TCRdb table lists in-frame clones only, not all of them. The sample carries under 150,000 clones, 93% recorded once. Trimming left V 6 bases short and J 2 bases short, with 10 bases between. Per the germline V gene, CDR1 is MDHEN and CDR2 is SYDVKM. This CDR3 has 13 residues. The table lists this clone with a few counts. No antigen is known for it. Within the sample, other DNA sequences also encode this same CDR3. This receptor was taken from an adult in good health. Source: peripheral blood, taken on day 0 of AZD1222 vaccination. This rearrangement joins TRBV28 to TRBJ1-2; D not resolved. CDR3 nucleotides: TGTGCCAGCAGCCCGGACGGAAACTATGGCTACACCTTC. Translated: CASSPDGNYGYTF.